These 8 T cell receptor beta chains came from one sample sequenced in a study of T cell changes during pregnancy in multiple sclerosis. TCRdb keeps only in-frame clones here, not all; method: immunoSEQ multiplex PCR. The data show about 57,000 clones, under 95% seen once. The starting material was peripheral blood, obtained after pregnancy. These receptors were taken from a female donor in good health, enrolled as a control in a pregnancy study.

This clone has only one observation. The V gene is TRBV7-8, the J gene TRBJ2-7, with 10 bases identical to TRBD2. There are 14 residues in the CDR3. Trimming removed 6 bases from V and 6 bases from J; junction bases left unmatched: 8. Germline V gives CDR1 SGHVS, CDR2 FQNEAQ. CDR3 in amino acids: CASRPSGGAGEQYF. The CDR3 region has the DNA TGTGCCAGCAGACCCAGCGGGGGGGCCGGCGAGCAGTACTTC.

The chain is built from TRBV18 and TRBJ2-1, with 7 positions matching TRBD1. With 6 bases clipped from V and 0 bases from J, the junction kept 8 bases outside the gene matches. The CDR3 has 16 amino acids. Germline V lookup: CDR1 KGHSH, CDR2 LQKENI. The DNA of the CDR3 is TGTGCCAGCTCGTCCGGCGGACAGGTCTCCTACAATGAGCAGTTCTTC. Its translation: CASSSGGQVSYNEQFF. The whole variable domain, remainder taken from reference TRBV18 and TRBJ2-1, is NAGVMQNPRHLVRRRGQEARLRCSPMKGHSHVYWYRQLPEEGLKFMVYLQKENIIDESGMPKERFSAEFPKEGPSILRIQQVVRGDSAAYFCASSSGGQVSYNEQFFGPGTRLTVL.

This clone has a single count. The chain has TRBV4-2 and TRBJ1-3; D ambiguous. The CDR3 contains 18 residues. The germline V gene has CDR1 LGHNA and CDR2 YNFKEQ. V gave up 0 bases and J gave up 1 base, with 16 bases separating them. The CDR3 DNA reads as TGTGCCAGCAGCCAAGATTTACCCCAGGTACCATCTGGAAACACCATATATTTT. Protein: CASSQDLPQVPSGNTIYF.

This clone was seen only a few times. DNA of the CDR3: TGCGCCAGCCGGAGGGAGCCCAATTCACCCCTCCACTTT. Its protein product is CASRREPNSPLHF. The rearrangement joins TRBV10-2 to TRBJ1-6; D remains unclear. Trimming took off 8 bases at V and 7 bases at J, with 12 bases between the two ends. The germline V gene has CDR1 WSHSY and CDR2 SAAADI. There are 13 residues in the CDR3.

V and J are TRBV28 and TRBJ1-3; 9 positions agree with TRBD1. The germline V gene encodes CDR1 MDHEN and CDR2 SYDVKM. After removal of 5 bases from V and 0 bases from J, the junction contained 14 bases not matched to a gene. CDR3 length: 19 residues. The CDR3 protein is CASSPFSIQGALSGNTIYF. The CDR3 region has the DNA TGTGCCAGCAGTCCGTTCAGCATACAGGGGGCCCTCTCTGGAAACACCATATATTTT.

The V call is TRBV5-4, the J call TRBJ2-1, with 7 bases identical to TRBD2. With V trimmed by 3 bases and J by 0 bases, 6 bases remained unmatched. This CDR3 region has 16 residues. Germline V CDR1 and CDR2: SGHNT, YYREEE (reference sequence). The CDR3 loop is CASSSIAGSSYNEQFF. DNA of the CDR3: TGTGCCAGCAGCTCCATAGCGGGCAGCTCCTACAATGAGCAGTTCTTC.

The genes are TRBV18 and TRBJ2-2, with 11 positions matching TRBD2. V lost 3 bases, J lost 2 bases, and 8 bases stayed unmatched. The CDR3 loop spans 18 amino acids. Germline loops: CDR1 KGHSH, CDR2 LQKENI. The CDR3 nucleotides read TGTGCCAGCTCACCTCGGCTAGCGGGAGGCCTTAACACCGGGGAGCTGTTTTTT. Translation: CASSPRLAGGLNTGELFF.

This clone showed up just a few times. This chain uses TRBV19 with TRBJ1-2; D may be TRBD1 (6 bases). The V end was cut by 1 base, the J end by 8 bases, with 11 bases between. CDR3 length: 13 residues. The V gene's germline CDR1 is LNHDA and CDR2 SQIVND (reference sequence). CDR3 sequence: CASSIVDSRGYTF. The CDR3 nucleotides are TGTGCCAGTAGTATAGTGGACAGCCGAGGCTACACCTTC.